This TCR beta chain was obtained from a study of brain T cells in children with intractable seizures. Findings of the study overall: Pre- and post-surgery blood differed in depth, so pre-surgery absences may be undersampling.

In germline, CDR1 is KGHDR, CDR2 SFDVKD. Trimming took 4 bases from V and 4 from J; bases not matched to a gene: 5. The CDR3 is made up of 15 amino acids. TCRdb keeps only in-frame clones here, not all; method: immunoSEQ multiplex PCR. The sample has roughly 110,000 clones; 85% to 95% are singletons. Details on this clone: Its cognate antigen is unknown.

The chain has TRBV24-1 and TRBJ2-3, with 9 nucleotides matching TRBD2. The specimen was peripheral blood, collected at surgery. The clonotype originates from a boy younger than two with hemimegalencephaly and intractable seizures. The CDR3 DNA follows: TGTGCCACCAGTGAACCTAGCGGGGCGGCAGATACGCAGTATTTT. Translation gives CATSEPSGAADTQYF.